These T cell receptor beta chains were read from a single sample in a study of control samples from healthy donors and cancer patients. Assay used: immunoSEQ multiplex PCR; TCRdb lists only in-frame clones, some missing. The sample has about 51,000 clones; 75% to 90% are singletons. Sequencing was carried out using blood. All receptors come from a man between 65 and 85 years old in good health. Each CDR3 is given with its conserved first and last residue.

j_gene	v_gene	CDR3aa
TRBJ2-3	TRBV5-1	CASSLAGWSTDTQYF
TRBJ2-3	TRBV5-1	CASSRRGGSDTQYF
TRBJ2-7	TRBV11-2	CASSSSRRTYEQYF
TRBJ1-1	TRBV7-9	CASVGQMNTEAFF
TRBJ2-7	TRBV6-1	CASSEDPGPGREQYF
TRBJ2-5	TRBV10-3	CAISVGQGVQETQYF
TRBJ2-5	TRBV5-1	CASSQRTGQETQYF
TRBJ1-1	TRBV5-4	CASSLTDRGNTEAFF
TRBJ1-5	TRBV19	CASHRGKTGQPQHF
TRBJ1-4	TRBV19	CASRDRLGRLFF
TRBJ2-7	TRBV7-2	CASRLAGGPHEQYF
TRBJ2-2	TRBV28	CASSPFGGLNTGELFF
TRBJ2-1	TRBV5-6	CASSFGVTGTGDNNEQFF
TRBJ1-6	TRBV10-1	CASSESRHQSSYNSPLHF
TRBJ2-2	TRBV5-1	CASSLNPGTGAGGELFF
TRBJ1-3	TRBV11-3	CASSYDREDTIYF
TRBJ1-3	TRBV18	CASSPPGSSGNTIYF
TRBJ2-1	TRBV7-8	CASSPQYNEQFF
TRBJ2-2	TRBV18	CASSQGGNTGELFF
TRBJ2-3	TRBV5-1	CASRATSGVRTDTQYF
TRBJ2-3	TRBV19	CASSGQNTDTQYF
TRBJ1-6	TRBV6-5	CASHRTRAQDSPLHF
TRBJ2-3	TRBV3-1/TRBV3-2	CASSLLAGGTDTQYF
TRBJ1-1	TRBV28	CASSPIYRENTEAFF
TRBJ2-3	TRBV14	CASSRDSSTDTQYF
TRBJ2-7	TRBV6-5	CATQTGLPYEQYF
TRBJ1-1	TRBV4-2	CASSQGIAITPNTEAFF
TRBJ1-2	TRBV5-6	CASSLTPAGRYTF
TRBJ1-1	TRBV5-6	CASSRSWNTEAFF
TRBJ2-2	TRBV5-1	CASSPVWGQGTGELFF
TRBJ2-7	TRBV11-2	CASSRTGLGKSYEQYF
TRBJ2-5	TRBV19	CASRVAGGAQETQYF
TRBJ1-5	TRBV4-1	CASSQETAWGNQPQHF
TRBJ2-5	TRBV5-4	CASSLDRGQETQYF
TRBJ2-7	TRBV7-9	CASSPWVRTQVYEQYF
TRBJ2-3	TRBV10-3	CAISELGAKSTDTQYF
TRBJ2-3	TRBV5-4	CASSPQPTSGSTDTQYF
TRBJ2-3	TRBV5-1	CASSPGLAGDADTQYF
TRBJ2-1	TRBV11-3	CASSLDAASVYYNEQFF
TRBJ2-1	TRBV3-1/TRBV3-2	CASSQAMSSYNEQFF
TRBJ2-7	TRBV6-5	CASRRGTGDYEQYF
TRBJ1-5	TRBV4-1	CASSQELGDQPQHF
TRBJ2-1	TRBV11-2	CASSPYLRFDNEQFF
TRBJ2-3	TRBV5-1	CASSLWGGTTDTQYF
TRBJ2-3	TRBV19	CASNAGAGTDTQYF
TRBJ2-2	TRBV7-2	CASSAQGGTGELFF
TRBJ2-7	TRBV7-2	CASSSRIGTGVYEQYF
TRBJ2-1	TRBV28	CASRTNQVNNEQFF
TRBJ1-5	TRBV7-6	CASSLGTGFNQPQHF
TRBJ1-2	TRBV5-6	CASSLAGVSYGYTF
TRBJ1-2	TRBV10-2	CASSDRQGKAYGYTF
TRBJ2-5	TRBV3-1/TRBV3-2	CASSLRTSGRGETQYF
TRBJ1-2	TRBV27	CASSRDSTTNYGYTF
TRBJ2-7	TRBV5-1	CASSPGLAGGRSYEQYF
TRBJ2-3	TRBV7-2	CASSSSGRSTDTQYF
TRBJ2-1	TRBV28	CASSSRDRLYNEQFF
TRBJ1-2	TRBV24-1	CATSGDTGGYTF
TRBJ1-1	TRBV6-4	CASKGSGRQEAFF
TRBJ2-1	TRBV5-6	CASSLEQGARDNEQFF
TRBJ2-7	TRBV5-4	CASSFSNTGQGAFNF